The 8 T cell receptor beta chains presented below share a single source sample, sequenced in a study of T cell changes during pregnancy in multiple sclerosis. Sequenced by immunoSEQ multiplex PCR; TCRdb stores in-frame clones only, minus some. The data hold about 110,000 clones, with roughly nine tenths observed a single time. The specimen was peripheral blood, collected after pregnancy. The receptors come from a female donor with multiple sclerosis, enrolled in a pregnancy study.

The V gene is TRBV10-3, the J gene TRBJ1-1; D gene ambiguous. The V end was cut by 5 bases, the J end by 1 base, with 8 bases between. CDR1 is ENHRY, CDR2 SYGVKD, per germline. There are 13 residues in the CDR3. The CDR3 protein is CAISPPGNTEAFF. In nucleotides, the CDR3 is TGTGCCATCAGTCCTCCGGGGAACACTGAAGCTTTCTTT.

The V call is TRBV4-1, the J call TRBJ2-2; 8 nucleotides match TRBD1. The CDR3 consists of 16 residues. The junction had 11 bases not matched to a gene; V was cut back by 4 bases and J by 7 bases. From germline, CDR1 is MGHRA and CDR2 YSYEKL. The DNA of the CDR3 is TGCGCCAGCAGCCGAGGGACAGGAAGTGCGAACGGGGAGCTGTTTTTT. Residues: CASSRGTGSANGELFF.

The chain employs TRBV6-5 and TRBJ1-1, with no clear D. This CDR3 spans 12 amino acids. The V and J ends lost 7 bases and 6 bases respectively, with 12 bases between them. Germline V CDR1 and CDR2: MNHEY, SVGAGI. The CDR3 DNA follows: TGTGCCAGCACATCGTATAGCGCTGAAGCTTTCTTT. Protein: CASTSYSAEAFF.

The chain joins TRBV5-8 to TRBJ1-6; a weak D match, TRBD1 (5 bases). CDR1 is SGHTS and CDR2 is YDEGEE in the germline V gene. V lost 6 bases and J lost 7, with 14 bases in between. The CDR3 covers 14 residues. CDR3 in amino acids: CASTMGEGNSPLHF. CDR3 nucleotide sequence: TGTGCCAGCACCATGGGGGAGGGGAATTCACCCCTCCACTTT.

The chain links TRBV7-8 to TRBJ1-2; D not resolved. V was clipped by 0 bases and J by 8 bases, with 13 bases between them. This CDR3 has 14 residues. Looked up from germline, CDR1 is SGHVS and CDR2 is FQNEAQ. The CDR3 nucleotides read TGTGCCAGCAGCTTAGCGCCGAGAACTAGGGGCTACACCTTC. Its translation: CASSLAPRTRGYTF.

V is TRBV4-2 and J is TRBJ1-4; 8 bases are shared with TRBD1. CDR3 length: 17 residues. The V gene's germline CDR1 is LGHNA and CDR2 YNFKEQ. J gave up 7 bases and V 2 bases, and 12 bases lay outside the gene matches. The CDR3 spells CASSQSPDRGRVEKLFF. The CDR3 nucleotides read TGTGCCAGCAGCCAATCCCCTGACAGGGGACGAGTTGAAAAACTGTTTTTT.

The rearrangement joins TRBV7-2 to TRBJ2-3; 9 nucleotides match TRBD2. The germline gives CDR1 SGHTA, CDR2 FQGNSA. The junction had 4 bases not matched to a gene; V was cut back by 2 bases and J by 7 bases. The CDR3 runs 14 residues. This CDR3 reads CASSLFAGGNTQYF. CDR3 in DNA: TGTGCCAGCAGCTTATTTGCGGGGGGGAATACGCAGTATTTT. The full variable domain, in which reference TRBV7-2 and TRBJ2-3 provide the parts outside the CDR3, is GAGVSQSPSNKVTEKGKDVELRCDPISGHTALYWYRQSLGQGLEFLIYFQGNSAPDKSGLPSDRFSAERTGGSVSTLTIQRTQQEDSAVYLCASSLFAGGNTQYFGPGTRLTVL.

The DNA of the CDR3 is TGCAGTGCTAGACCACTCCAGCCCCAGCATTTT. The encoded protein is CSARPLQPQHF. The V call is TRBV20-1, the J call TRBJ1-5; no definite D call. V lost 2 bases and J lost 7, with 6 bases in between. Looked up from germline, CDR1 is DFQATT and CDR2 is SNEGSKA (reference sequence). This CDR3 comprises 11 residues.